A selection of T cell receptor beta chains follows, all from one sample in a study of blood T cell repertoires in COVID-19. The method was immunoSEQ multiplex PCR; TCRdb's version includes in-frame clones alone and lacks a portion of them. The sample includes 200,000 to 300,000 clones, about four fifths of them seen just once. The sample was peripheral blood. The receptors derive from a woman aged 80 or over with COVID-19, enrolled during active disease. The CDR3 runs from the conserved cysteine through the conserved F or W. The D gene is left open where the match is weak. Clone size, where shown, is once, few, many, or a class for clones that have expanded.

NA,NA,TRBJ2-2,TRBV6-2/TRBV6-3,CASSYVGAPPGELFF,TGTGCCAGCAGTTACGTGGGGGCTCCTCCTGGGGAGCTGTTTTTT
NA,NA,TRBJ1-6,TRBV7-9,CASSYYGQPDNSPLHF,TGTGCCAGCAGCTATTACGGACAGCCAGATAATTCACCCCTCCACTTT
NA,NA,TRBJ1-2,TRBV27,CASSLGVGAANGYTF,TGTGCCAGCAGTTTAGGGGTGGGGGCCGCCAATGGCTACACCTTC
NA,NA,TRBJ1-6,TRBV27,CASSLRRDSPLHF,TGTGCCAGCAGTTTGAGACGGGATTCACCCCTCCACTTT
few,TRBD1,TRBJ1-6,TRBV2,CASSRTGSGSPLHF,TGTGCCAGCAGTCGGACAGGGTCCGGTTCACCCCTCCACTTT
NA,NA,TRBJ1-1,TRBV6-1,CASSLQGAIPKAFF,TGTGCCAGCAGTTTACAGGGCGCCATCCCTAAAGCTTTCTTT
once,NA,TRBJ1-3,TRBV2,CATGGEGKTTIYF,TGTGCCACCGGAGGTGAAGGGAAGACCACCATATATTTT
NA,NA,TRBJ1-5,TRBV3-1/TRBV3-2,CASSQTDSNQPQHF,TGTGCCAGCAGCCAGACAGATTCCAATCAGCCCCAGCATTTT
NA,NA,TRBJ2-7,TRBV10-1,CAEGVGRNYEQYF,TGCGCCGAGGGTGTGGGCAGAAACTACGAGCAGTACTTC
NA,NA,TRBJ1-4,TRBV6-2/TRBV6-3,CASSFRGEKLFF,TGTGCCAGCAGTTTTCGGGGGGAAAAACTGTTTTTT
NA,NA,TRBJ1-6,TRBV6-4,CASSETGFGYSPLHF,TGTGCCAGCAGTGAGACGGGGTTTGGTTATTCACCCCTCCACTTT
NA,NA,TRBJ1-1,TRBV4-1,CASSQATTGANTEAFF,TGCGCCAGCAGCCAAGCAACAACAGGTGCCAACACTGAAGCTTTCTTT
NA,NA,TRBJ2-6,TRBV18,CASSPYRVDGANVLTF,TGTGCCAGCTCACCCTACAGGGTAGATGGGGCCAACGTCCTGACTTTC
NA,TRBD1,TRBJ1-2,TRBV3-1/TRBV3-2,CASSQGWLWRRQGGYTF,TGTGCCAGCAGCCAAGGATGGCTCTGGCGCCGACAGGGTGGCTACACCTTC
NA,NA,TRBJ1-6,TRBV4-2,CASSEARVGSPLHF,TGTGCCAGCAGCGAAGCCCGGGTAGGTTCACCCCTCCACTTT
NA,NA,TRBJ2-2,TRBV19,CATSGYNTGELFF,TGTGCCACTTCGGGGTACAACACCGGGGAGCTGTTTTTT
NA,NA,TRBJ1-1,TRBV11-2,CASSPNGAGAIGMNTEAFF,TGTGCCAGCAGCCCTAACGGGGCAGGGGCGATTGGAATGAACACTGAAGCTTTCTTT
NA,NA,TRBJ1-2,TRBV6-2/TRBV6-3,CASSYEPDTLYGYTF,TGTGCCAGCAGTTACGAACCAGATACCCTCTATGGCTACACCTTC
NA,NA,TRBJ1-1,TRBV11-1,CASKGARGNTEAFF,TGTGCCAGCAAGGGTGCCAGGGGGAACACTGAAGCTTTCTTT
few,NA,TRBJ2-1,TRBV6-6,CASSYWLRDEQFF,TGTGCCAGCAGTTACTGGCTGAGGGATGAGCAGTTCTTC
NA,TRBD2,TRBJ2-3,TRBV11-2,CASSNTGRWLDTQYF,TGTGCCAGCAGTAACACCGGGAGGTGGTTAGATACGCAGTATTTT
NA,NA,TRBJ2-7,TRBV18,CASSPPNGRDTYEQYF,TGTGCCAGCTCACCACCGAACGGAAGGGACACCTACGAGCAGTACTTC
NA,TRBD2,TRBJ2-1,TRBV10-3,CAISEGTSGPPYNEQFF,TGTGCCATCAGCGAAGGGACTAGCGGGCCTCCCTACAATGAGCAGTTCTTC
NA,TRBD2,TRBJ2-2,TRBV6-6,CASTGLAGGGELFF,TGTGCCAGCACGGGACTAGCGGGGGGCGGGGAGCTGTTTTTT
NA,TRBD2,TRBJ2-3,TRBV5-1,CASSLDGSGGTDTQYF,TGCGCCAGCAGCTTGGATGGTAGCGGGGGCACAGATACGCAGTATTTT
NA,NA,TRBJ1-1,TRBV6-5,CASSWNRDTEAFF,TGTGCCAGCAGTTGGAACAGGGACACTGAAGCTTTCTTT
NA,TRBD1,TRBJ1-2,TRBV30,CAWAVQGANGYTF,TGTGCCTGGGCAGTACAGGGGGCTAATGGCTACACCTTC
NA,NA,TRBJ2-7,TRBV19,CASSIVRGGEQYF,TGTGCCAGTAGTATAGTGAGGGGAGGCGAGCAGTACTTC
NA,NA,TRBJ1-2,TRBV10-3,CAISESGARRIYGYTF,TGTGCCATCAGTGAGTCTGGGGCGCGGCGGATCTATGGCTACACCTTC